This T cell receptor (beta chain) was found in a study of cytomegalovirus exposure and HLA in healthy donors. Turning to the study itself: Out of roughly 200 million T cells, an earlier analysis found some 110 million unique TCR beta sequences in total.

PCR amplification relied on 60 Vbeta primers (plus 13 Jbeta primers). The assay was immunoSEQ multiplex PCR, and TCRdb's table has in-frame clones only and misses some. Of 170,000 or so clones listed, almost 85% are singletons. A note on this clone: Its antigen is unidentified.

Study conclusions and caveats: Among TCR beta chains, those listed as cytomegalovirus-associated numbered about 160. A later analysis showed that HLA-associated TCR beta chains had undergone more clonal expansion than equally common others. Later on, an analysis found that several of the most significant clusters appeared to be linked to common viral pathogens, which included parvovirus B19.

The sequenced sample consisted of PBMCs. This clonotype was sampled from a boy aged 2 to 10 in good health and CMV-seronegative.

CDR3 loop: CASSSRLAGERSYEQYF. The CDR3 nucleotides read TGTGCCAGCAGCTCGAGACTAGCGGGAGAGAGGTCCTACGAGCAGTACTTC. J is TRBJ2-7 and V is TRBV7-7, with 12 positions matching TRBD2. CDR3 size: 17 residues. From germline, CDR1 is SSHAT and CDR2 FNYEAQ (reference sequence). V trimming: 4 bases; J trimming: 1 base; junction bases outside the gene matches: 8.